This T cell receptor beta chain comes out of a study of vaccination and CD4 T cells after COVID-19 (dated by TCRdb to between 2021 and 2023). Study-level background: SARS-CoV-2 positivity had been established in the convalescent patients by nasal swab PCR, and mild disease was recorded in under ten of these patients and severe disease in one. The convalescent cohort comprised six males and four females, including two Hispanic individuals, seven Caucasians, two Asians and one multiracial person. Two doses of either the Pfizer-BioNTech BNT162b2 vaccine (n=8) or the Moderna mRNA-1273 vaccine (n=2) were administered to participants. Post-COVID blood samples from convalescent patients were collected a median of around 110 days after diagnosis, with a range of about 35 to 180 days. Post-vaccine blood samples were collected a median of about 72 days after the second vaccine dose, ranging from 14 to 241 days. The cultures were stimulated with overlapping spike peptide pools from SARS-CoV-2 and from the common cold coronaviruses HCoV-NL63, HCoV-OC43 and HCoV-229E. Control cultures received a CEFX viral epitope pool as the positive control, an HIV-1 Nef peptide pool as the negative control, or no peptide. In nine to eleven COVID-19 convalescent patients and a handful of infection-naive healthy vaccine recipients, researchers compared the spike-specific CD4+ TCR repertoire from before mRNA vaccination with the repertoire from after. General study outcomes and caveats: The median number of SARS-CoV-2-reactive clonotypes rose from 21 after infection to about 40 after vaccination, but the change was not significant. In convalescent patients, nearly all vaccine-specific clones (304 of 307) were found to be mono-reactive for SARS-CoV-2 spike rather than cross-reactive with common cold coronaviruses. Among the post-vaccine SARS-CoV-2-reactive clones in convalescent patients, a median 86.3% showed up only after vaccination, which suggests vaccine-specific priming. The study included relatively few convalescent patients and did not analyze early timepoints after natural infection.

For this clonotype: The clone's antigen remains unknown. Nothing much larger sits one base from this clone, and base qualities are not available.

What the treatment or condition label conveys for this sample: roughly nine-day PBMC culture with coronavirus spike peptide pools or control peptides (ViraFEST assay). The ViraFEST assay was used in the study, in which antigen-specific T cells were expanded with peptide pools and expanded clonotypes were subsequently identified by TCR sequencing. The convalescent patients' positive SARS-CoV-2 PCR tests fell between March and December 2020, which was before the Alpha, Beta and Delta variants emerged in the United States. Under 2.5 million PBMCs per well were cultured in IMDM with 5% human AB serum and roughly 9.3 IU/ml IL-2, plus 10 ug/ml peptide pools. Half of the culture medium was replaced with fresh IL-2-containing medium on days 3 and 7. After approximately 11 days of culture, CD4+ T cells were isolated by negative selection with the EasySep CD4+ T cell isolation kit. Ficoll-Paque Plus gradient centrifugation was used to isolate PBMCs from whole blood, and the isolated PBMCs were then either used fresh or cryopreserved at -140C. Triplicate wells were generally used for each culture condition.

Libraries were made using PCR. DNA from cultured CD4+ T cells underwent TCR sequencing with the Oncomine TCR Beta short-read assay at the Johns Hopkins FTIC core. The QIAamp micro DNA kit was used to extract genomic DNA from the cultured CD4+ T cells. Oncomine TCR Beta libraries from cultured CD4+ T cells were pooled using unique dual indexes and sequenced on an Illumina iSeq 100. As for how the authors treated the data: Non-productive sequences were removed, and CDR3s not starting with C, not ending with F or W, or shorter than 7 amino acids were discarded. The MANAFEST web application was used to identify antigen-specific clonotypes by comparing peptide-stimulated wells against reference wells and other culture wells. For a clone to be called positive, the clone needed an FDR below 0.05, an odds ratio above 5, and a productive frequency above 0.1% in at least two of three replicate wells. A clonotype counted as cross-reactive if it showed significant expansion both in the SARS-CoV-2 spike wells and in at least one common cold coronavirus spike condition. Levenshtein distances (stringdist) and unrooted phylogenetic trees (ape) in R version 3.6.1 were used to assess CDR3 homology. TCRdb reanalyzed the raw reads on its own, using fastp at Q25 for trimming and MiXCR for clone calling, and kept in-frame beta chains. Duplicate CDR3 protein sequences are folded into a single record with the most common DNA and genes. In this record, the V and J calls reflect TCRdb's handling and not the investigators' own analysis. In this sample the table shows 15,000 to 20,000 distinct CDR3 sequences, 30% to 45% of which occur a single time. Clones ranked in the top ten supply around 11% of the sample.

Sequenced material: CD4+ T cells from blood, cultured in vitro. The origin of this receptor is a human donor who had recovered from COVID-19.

The CDR3 corresponds to CASKELSNQPQHF. The bases are TGTGCCAGCAAAGAATTGAGCAATCAGCCCCAGCATTTT. The chain joins TRBV28 to TRBJ1-5, with the D gene too uncertain to name. The CDR3 runs 13 amino acids, cysteine and phenylalanine included. Just the 39-base CDR3 DNA is kept, in frame starting at base 1. Per the germline V gene, MDHEN is the CDR1 and SYDVKM is the CDR2. Relative to germline, V is 7 bases shorter and J is 1 base shorter, with 8 bases between their ends.